This passage covers 2 T cell receptor beta chains from one sample sequenced in a study of T cell responses to AZD1222 COVID-19 vaccine. The method was immunoSEQ multiplex PCR; TCRdb's version includes in-frame clones alone and lacks a portion of them. The profile covers over 95,000 clones, with around 87% appearing a single time and about 12% taken by the ten largest. The source material was peripheral blood, sampled on day 0 of AZD1222 vaccination. These TCRs come from an adult in good health.

The chain is built from TRBV12-3 or TRBV12-4 and TRBJ1-6; 10 positions match TRBD1. The CDR3 covers 12 residues. The trim removed 6 bases at V and 11 bases at J, leaving 1 base unmatched. As DNA, the CDR3 is TGTGCCAGCAGGGGACAGGGGACACCCCTCCACTTT. As protein: CASRGQGTPLHF.

The V gene is TRBV6-5, the J gene TRBJ2-3; 9 nucleotides match TRBD2. This CDR3 spans 15 amino acids. From germline, CDR1 is MNHEY and CDR2 SVGAGI. V was pared by 4 bases and J by 1 base, with 3 bases of the junction left unmatched. The CDR3 region is CASSFVAGGTDTQYF. The CDR3 nucleotides read TGTGCCAGCAGTTTCGTAGCGGGAGGCACAGATACGCAGTATTTT.